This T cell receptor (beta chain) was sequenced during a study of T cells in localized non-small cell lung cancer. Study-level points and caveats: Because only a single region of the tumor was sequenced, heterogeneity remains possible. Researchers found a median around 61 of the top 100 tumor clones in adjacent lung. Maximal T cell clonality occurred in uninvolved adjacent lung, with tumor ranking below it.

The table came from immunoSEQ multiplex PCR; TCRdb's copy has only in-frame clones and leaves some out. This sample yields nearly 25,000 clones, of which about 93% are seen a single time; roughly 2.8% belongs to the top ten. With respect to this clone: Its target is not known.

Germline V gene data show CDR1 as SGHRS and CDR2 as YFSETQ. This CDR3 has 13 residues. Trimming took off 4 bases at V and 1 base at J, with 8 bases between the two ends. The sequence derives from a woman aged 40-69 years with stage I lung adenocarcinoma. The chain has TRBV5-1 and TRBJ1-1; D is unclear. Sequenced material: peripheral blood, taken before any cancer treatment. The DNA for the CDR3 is TGCGCCAGCAGCGAGGGCGCGAACACTGAAGCTTTCTTT. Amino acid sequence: CASSEGANTEAFF.